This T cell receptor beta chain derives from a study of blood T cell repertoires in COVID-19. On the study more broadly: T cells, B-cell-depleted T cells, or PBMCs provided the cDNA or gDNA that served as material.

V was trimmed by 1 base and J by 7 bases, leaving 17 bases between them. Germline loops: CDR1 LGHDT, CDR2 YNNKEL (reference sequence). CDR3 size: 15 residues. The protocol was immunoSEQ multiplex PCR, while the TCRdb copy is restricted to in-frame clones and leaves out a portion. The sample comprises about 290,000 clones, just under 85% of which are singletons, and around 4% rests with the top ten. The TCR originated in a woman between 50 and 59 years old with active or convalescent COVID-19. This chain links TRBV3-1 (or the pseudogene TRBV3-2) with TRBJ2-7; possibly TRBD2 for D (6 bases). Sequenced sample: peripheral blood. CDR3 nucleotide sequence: TGTGCCAGCAGCCAAGTATCGGGAGCGCTGGGGGAGCAGTACTTC. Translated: CASSQVSGALGEQYF.